A single sample is the source of the 32 T cell receptor beta chains below, sequenced in a study of blood T cell repertoires in COVID-19. TCRdb keeps only in-frame clones here, not all; method: immunoSEQ multiplex PCR. This sample has 310,000 or so clones, with around 92% found just once. Sequencing used peripheral blood. The receptors shown here come from a man between 18 and 35 years old who had recovered from COVID-19.

V usage is TRBV4-2 and J usage is TRBJ2-3; 10 positions agree with TRBD2. The length of the CDR3 is 16 residues. The germline gives CDR1 LGHNA, CDR2 YNFKEQ. V was pared by 4 bases and J by 6 bases, with 10 bases of the junction left unmatched. CDR3: CASSPSGTSESDTQYF. CDR3 nucleotide sequence: TGTGCCAGCAGCCCTTCCGGGACTAGCGAATCGGATACGCAGTATTTT.

This chain connects TRBV29-1 to TRBJ1-2; unclear D gene. The CDR3 covers 14 residues. Between the trimmed V and J ends, which lost 3 bases and 8 bases, there was a span of 19 bases. Germline CDR1 reads SQVTM; CDR2 reads ANQGSEA. The CDR3: CSVDIGRGSTGYTF. In nucleotides, the CDR3 is TGCAGCGTTGACATCGGGCGTGGGAGTACGGGCTACACCTTC.

The V call is TRBV6-1, the J call TRBJ1-5; D gene unclear. Trimming removed 1 base from V and 7 bases from J, with 8 bases in between. From germline, CDR1 is MNHNS and CDR2 SASEGT. The CDR3 sequence is 13 residues long. CDR3 region: CASSEGPEQPQHF. In DNA form, the CDR3 reads TGTGCCAGCAGTGAAGGTCCGGAGCAGCCCCAGCATTTT.

This chain links TRBV15 with TRBJ1-4, with 8 nucleotides matching TRBD1. CDR3 length: 15 residues. Germline values: CDR1 LNHNV, CDR2 YYDKDF (reference sequence). V was pared by 3 bases and J by 6 bases, with 6 bases of the junction left unmatched. This chain's CDR3 is CATSRGQERDEKLFF. CDR3 bases: TGTGCCACCAGCAGGGGACAGGAGAGGGATGAAAAACTGTTTTTT.

The chain links TRBV11-2 to TRBJ1-2; 7 bases agree with TRBD1. The CDR3 totals 15 residues. Trimming cost V 1 base and J 2 bases; bases outside gene matches: 4. Germline V gene lookup returns CDR1 SGHAT and CDR2 FQNNGV. The CDR3 reads CASSLAGGQNYGYTF. CDR3 in DNA: TGTGCCAGCAGCTTAGCAGGGGGACAGAACTATGGCTACACCTTC. Full variable domain (rest looked up from reference TRBV11-2 and TRBJ1-2): EAGVAQSPRYKIIEKRQSVAFWCNPISGHATLYWYQQILGQGPKLLIQFQNNGVVDDSQLPKDRFSAERLKGVDSTLKIQPAKLEDSAVYLCASSLAGGQNYGYTFGSGTRLTVV.

The rearrangement links TRBV6-5 to TRBJ2-1; D not resolved. Germline CDR1 MNHEY, CDR2 SVGAGI. There are 15 residues in the CDR3. Trimming removed 6 bases from V and 5 bases from J, with 17 bases in between. The CDR3 DNA is TGTGCCAGCAGATTAGGAGCCCCCCATGACAATGAGCAGTTCTTC. Residues: CASRLGAPHDNEQFF.

The chain couples TRBV6-5 to TRBJ1-5; 7 bases are a match to TRBD1. Germline V CDR1 and CDR2: MNHEY, SVGAGI. Trimming took 5 bases from V and 2 from J; bases not matched to a gene: 6. The CDR3 totals 15 residues. CDR3 protein: CASSLQGVGNQPQHF. The CDR3 nucleotides read TGTGCCAGCAGTCTCCAGGGGGTTGGCAATCAGCCCCAGCATTTT.

The gene calls are TRBV5-1 and TRBJ1-1; possibly TRBD1 for D (6 bases). Germline CDR1 SGHRS, CDR2 YFSETQ. This CDR3 contains 15 residues. With 3 bases removed from V and 2 bases from J, the gap between germline ends came to 14 bases. The CDR3 DNA reads TGCGCCAGCAGCTGGAATACAGGGAGCAACACTGAAGCTTTCTTT. This encodes CASSWNTGSNTEAFF.

V gene TRBV14 combines with J gene TRBJ1-1; D remains unclear. With 4 bases removed from V and 3 bases from J, the gap between germline ends came to 12 bases. The germline gives CDR1 SGHDN, CDR2 FVKESK. The length of the CDR3 is 14 residues. The CDR3 DNA follows: TGTGCCAGCAGCCTCACTAAGCCGGACACTGAAGCTTTCTTT. Translated: CASSLTKPDTEAFF.

This rearrangement joins TRBV5-5 to TRBJ1-5; tentatively, D is TRBD1 (5 bases). This CDR3 is 15 amino acids long. Germline values: CDR1 SGHKS, CDR2 YYEKEE (reference sequence). V lost 4 bases and J lost 6, with 17 bases in between. CDR3 amino acids: CASSPRSGASQPQHF. In nucleotides, the CDR3 is TGTGCCAGCAGCCCCCGCAGCGGGGCAAGTCAGCCCCAGCATTTT. Supplemented by reference TRBV5-5 and TRBJ1-5, the full variable domain reads DAGVTQSPTHLIKTRGQQVTLRCSPISGHKSVSWYQQVLGQGPQFIFQYYEKEERGRGNFPDRFSARQFPNYSSELNVNALLLGDSALYLCASSPRSGASQPQHFGDGTRLSIL.

The chain employs TRBV7-8 and TRBJ2-1, with TRBD2 matching 8 bases. The V and J ends lost 3 bases and 0 bases, in that order; junction bases with no gene match: 7. CDR1 is SGHVS and CDR2 is FQNEAQ in the germline V gene. CDR3 length: 17 amino acids. CDR3 in amino acids: CASSLKISGASYNEQFF. For the CDR3, the DNA is TGTGCCAGCAGCTTGAAAATTAGCGGGGCCTCCTACAATGAGCAGTTCTTC.

The chain couples TRBV3-1 (or the pseudogene TRBV3-2) to TRBJ1-3; tentative D call: TRBD1 (6 bases). V was clipped by 4 bases and J by 1 base, with 14 bases between them. The CDR3 is 16 residues long. Germline V lookup: CDR1 LGHDT, CDR2 YNNKEL (reference sequence). The CDR3 DNA reads TGTGCCAGCAGCCCACTTACTACAGGGTCTGGAAACACCATATATTTT. Translated, it gives CASSPLTTGSGNTIYF.

This rearrangement joins TRBV19 to TRBJ1-1; 10 bases agree with TRBD1. Germline values: CDR1 LNHDA, CDR2 SQIVND (reference sequence). The CDR3 is made up of 15 amino acids. Trimming took 3 bases from V and 7 from J; bases not matched to a gene: 8. The chain's CDR3 is CASSILGQGIFEAFF. The CDR3 DNA reads TGTGCCAGTAGTATTTTGGGACAGGGGATATTTGAAGCTTTCTTT.

Regarding this clone: Since a much larger clone is just one base distant, this may be a read error. V usage is TRBV6-2 or TRBV6-3 and J usage is TRBJ2-7, with a weak D call TRBD2 (5 bases). This CDR3 has 11 amino acids. V was pared by 2 bases and J by 6 bases, with 5 bases between. From germline, CDR1 is MNHEY and CDR2 SVGEGT. CDR3 region: CASSYRGEQYF. The DNA for the CDR3 is TGTGCCAGCAGTTACCGGGGCGAGCAGTACTTC.

This chain links TRBV27 with TRBJ2-1, with 7 bases that match TRBD2. The V segment lost 3 bases and the J segment 1 base; nucleotides outside the gene matches: 3. The CDR3 has 15 residues. The germline CDR1 and CDR2 sequences are MNHEY and SMNVEV (reference sequence). Here the CDR3 DNA reads TGTGCCAGCAGTTTTGTGGGGGGGTCCTACAATGAGCAGTTCTTC. Encoded protein: CASSFVGGSYNEQFF.

The V call is TRBV5-4, the J call TRBJ1-3, with D unresolved. V lost 4 bases to trimming and J lost 0 bases, with 11 bases between them. The V gene's germline CDR1 is SGHNT and CDR2 YYREEE (reference sequence). CDR3 length equals 15 residues. The CDR3 nucleotides read TGTGCCAGCAGCAGTGGGAGGGACTCTGGAAACACCATATATTTT. Amino acids: CASSSGRDSGNTIYF.

This rearrangement joins TRBV6-5 to TRBJ2-2; the D gene is possibly TRBD2 (5 bases). This CDR3 has 14 amino acids. CDR1 and CDR2 from the germline V gene are MNHEY and SVGAGI. V was trimmed by 7 bases and J by 2 bases, leaving 11 bases between them. CDR3 in DNA: TGTGCCAGCACCAGCGGATATAACACCGGGGAGCTGTTTTTT. Translating it yields CASTSGYNTGELFF.

This chain connects TRBV7-2 to TRBJ2-7; the match to TRBD1 covers 7 bases. Germline V gene data show CDR1 as SGHTA and CDR2 as FQGNSA. The ends lost 5 bases at V and 3 bases at J; junction bases unmatched: 7. This CDR3 is 14 amino acids long. CDR3 protein: CASSPNGQVYEQYF. The CDR3 DNA reads TGTGCCAGCAGCCCTAACGGACAGGTCTACGAGCAGTACTTC.

The chain joins TRBV7-9 to TRBJ2-4; D uncertain. Trimming took off 5 bases at V and 11 bases at J, with 22 bases between the two ends. Germline V gene data show CDR1 as SEHNR and CDR2 as FQNEAQ (reference sequence). This CDR3 has 15 residues. Written as DNA, the CDR3 is TGTGCCAGCAGCCATGCGGTGCTAGGCCCCGGATTTCAGTACTTC. Translation gives CASSHAVLGPGFQYF. Looking up the rest from reference TRBV7-9 and TRBJ2-4 gives the full variable domain: DTGVSQNPRHKITKRGQNVTFRCDPISEHNRLYWYRQTLGQGPEFLTYFQNEAQLEKSRLLSDRFSAERPKGSFSTLEIQRTEQGDSAMYLCASSHAVLGPGFQYFGAGTRLSVL.

This rearrangement joins TRBV2 to TRBJ2-5, with D possibly being TRBD1 (5 bases). Trimming left V 4 bases short and J 2 bases short, with 5 bases between. The CDR3 consists of 12 residues. Germline-derived CDR1 and CDR2 are SNHLY and FYNNEI. CDR3: CASSGQQETQYF. CDR3 in DNA: TGTGCCAGCAGTGGACAGCAAGAGACCCAGTACTTC.

With respect to this clone: The junction differs from germline at one of its ends, possibly a read error. The chain combines TRBV6-1 with TRBJ2-7; 7 bases are shared with TRBD1. Looked up from germline, CDR1 is MNHNS and CDR2 is SASEGT. CDR3 length equals 14 residues. The CDR3 DNA sequence: TGTGCCAGCACTGAAAGAGGGGGCACCTACGAGCAGTACTTC. Amino acid sequence: CASTERGGTYEQYF.

This chain connects TRBV11-3 to TRBJ1-1; a possible D gene is TRBD1 (5 bases). V was trimmed by 2 bases and J by 10 bases, leaving 14 bases between them. The CDR3 is made up of 13 amino acids. The germline V gene has CDR1 SGHNT and CDR2 YENEEA. The CDR3 DNA reads as TGTGCCAGCAGCTTAAGTCAGGGTAAAGTAGCTTTCTTT. Translating it yields CASSLSQGKVAFF.

This clone was counted a single time. V is TRBV5-1 and J is TRBJ1-2; D not certain. This CDR3 comprises 13 residues. Germline loops: CDR1 SGHRS, CDR2 YFSETQ. Trimming took off 3 bases at V and 8 bases at J, with 14 bases between the two ends. The CDR3 DNA reads as TGCGCCAGCAGCTGGGATCGGGGTTCAGGCTACACCTTC. It specifies CASSWDRGSGYTF.

This chain links TRBV7-3 with TRBJ2-3, with unresolved D. Germline loops: CDR1 SGHTA, CDR2 FQGTGA. The CDR3 sequence is 14 residues long. V was pared by 4 bases and J by 2 bases, with 10 bases between. This CDR3 reads CASSSSYTTDTQYF. In DNA, the CDR3 is TGTGCCAGCAGCTCTTCTTACACCACAGATACGCAGTATTTT.

The rearrangement joins TRBV12-5 to TRBJ1-5; D might be TRBD1 (5 bases). The CDR3 length is 14 residues. V dropped 1 base and J dropped 6 bases, with 10 bases sitting between them. The germline CDR1 and CDR2 sequences are LGHNT and FRNRAP. The CDR3 nucleotides read TGTGCTAGTGGTTTGGGGGCAGGGTTTCAGCCCCAGCATTTT. Translated, it gives CASGLGAGFQPQHF.

This chain joins TRBV3-1 (or the pseudogene TRBV3-2) and TRBJ1-2, with D unclear. In germline, CDR1 is LGHDT, CDR2 YNNKEL (reference sequence). Trimming took off 4 bases at V and 5 bases at J, with 8 bases between the two ends. This CDR3 contains 12 residues. The DNA of the CDR3 is TGTGCCAGCAGCCGGCGGGAGTATGGCTACACCTTC. This translates into CASSRREYGYTF.

The CDR3 nucleotides read TGTGCCAGCTCACCCCTCGGGCCGGGACTAGCGGCCGACTACGAGCAGTACTTC. Amino acids: CASSPLGPGLAADYEQYF. The chain has TRBV18 and TRBJ2-7, with 11 bases that match TRBD2. This CDR3 has 18 amino acids. CDR1 is KGHSH and CDR2 is LQKENI in the germline V gene. Unmatched junction bases numbered 13, after V lost 3 bases and J lost 3 bases.

V is TRBV25-1 and J is TRBJ1-1; 10 bases match TRBD1. CDR3 size: 15 residues. J gave up 4 bases and V 4 bases, and 6 bases lay outside the gene matches. CDR1 and CDR2 (germline): MGHDK, SYGVNS. CDR3 region: CASSGTGGVGTEAFF. CDR3 sequence (DNA): TGTGCCAGCAGTGGGACAGGGGGAGTGGGCACTGAAGCTTTCTTT.

The rearrangement joins TRBV27 to TRBJ1-2; 10 bases are shared with TRBD1. This CDR3 has 16 amino acids. After removal of 4 bases from V and 6 bases from J, the junction contained 11 bases not matched to a gene. Per germline, CDR1 MNHEY and CDR2 SMNVEV (reference sequence). The CDR3 here is CASSSAWTGGMDGYTF. In DNA, the CDR3 is TGTGCCAGCAGTTCCGCCTGGACAGGGGGGATGGATGGCTACACCTTC.

This chain connects TRBV24-1 to TRBJ1-6, with 8 bases that match TRBD1. This CDR3 spans 15 amino acids. From germline, CDR1 is KGHDR and CDR2 SFDVKD. Unmatched junction bases numbered 5, after V lost 4 bases and J lost 7 bases. The CDR3 DNA reads as TGTGCCACCAGTGAATGGGACAGGCCAAATTCACCCCTCCACTTT. It encodes CATSEWDRPNSPLHF.

The rearrangement links TRBV7-8 to TRBJ2-1; 7 nucleotides match TRBD2. V shed 5 bases, J shed 7 bases, and the junction held 14 bases outside the gene matches. CDR3 length: 16 amino acids. Germline V gene data show CDR1 as SGHVS and CDR2 as FQNEAQ. CDR3 region: CASSPLMGGRGNEQFF. CDR3 sequence (DNA): TGTGCCAGCAGCCCCCTTATGGGCGGGAGAGGGAATGAGCAGTTCTTC.

The gene calls are TRBV7-2 and TRBJ1-2, with 9 bases matching TRBD1. The ends lost 5 bases at V and 6 bases at J; junction bases unmatched: 7. Germline lookup yields CDR1 SGHTA and CDR2 FQGNSA. The CDR3 length is 14 residues. The CDR3 DNA reads as TGTGCCAGCAGCCTAACAGGGGGCAGAGATGGCTACACCTTC. As protein: CASSLTGGRDGYTF.